This entry is about one T cell receptor (beta chain). TCRdb reprocessed the 5' RACE reads, keeping one entry per CDR3 protein, no DNA. The sample holds about 380,000 distinct CDR3 sequences. CDR1 is SGHNT, CDR2 YYREEE, per germline (reference sequence). The CDR3 consists of 16 residues. This sample is drawn from a study of T cells expressing NK-cell markers. The source of this sequence is a man aged 18 to 69 in good health. The rearrangement links TRBV5-4 to TRBJ2-3; TCRdb designates TRBD2, a call that cannot be tested without DNA. The specimen sequenced was blood T cells: a sorted CD56 or NKG2C T cell subset, CD4+ or CD8+ T cells, or bulk PBMC T cells (not recorded which). CDR3 sequence reads: CASSFWRGSSTDTQYF. The whole variable domain, remainder taken from reference TRBV5-4 and TRBJ2-3, is ETGVTQSPTHLIKTRGQQVTLRCSSQSGHNTVSWYQQALGQGPQFIFQYYREEENGRGNFPPRFSGLQFPNYSSELNVNALELDDSALYLCASSFWRGSSTDTQYFGPGTRLTVL.